Listed below are T cell receptor beta chains from one sample, sequenced in a study of T cell changes during pregnancy in multiple sclerosis. Method: immunoSEQ multiplex PCR; TCRdb's copy keeps in-frame clones and lacks some. The sample has fewer than 65,000 clones, around nine tenths seen once. The sequences come from peripheral blood, collected before pregnancy. The receptors shown here come from a female donor with multiple sclerosis, enrolled in a pregnancy study. The CDR3 runs from the conserved cysteine through the conserved F or W. D genes are given only for firm matches. Not every row has a clone size; where given, it reads once, few, many or a size class.

>.|TRBV9|.|TRBJ2-2
CASSVYRDTGELFF
TGTGCCAGCAGCGTATACAGGGACACCGGGGAGCTGTTTTTT
>once|TRBV6-6|.|TRBJ2-7
CASSLAGQDYEQYF
TGTGCCAGCAGTCTAGCGGGACAGGACTACGAGCAGTACTTC
>.|TRBV27|TRBD1|TRBJ1-2
CASSPGQGSYYGYTF
TGTGCCAGCAGTCCCGGACAGGGAAGTTACTATGGCTACACCTTC
>.|TRBV6-5|.|TRBJ1-1
CASSYESGVNTEAFF
TGTGCCAGCAGTTACGAGTCAGGGGTGAACACTGAAGCTTTCTTT
>few|TRBV7-3|.|TRBJ1-1
CASSLYGDTEAFF
TGTGCCAGCAGCTTATACGGGGACACTGAAGCTTTCTTT
>once|TRBV18|TRBD1|TRBJ2-3
CASSPVTGQGITDTQYF
TGTGCCAGCTCACCCGTAACAGGACAGGGAATCACAGATACGCAGTATTTT
>.|TRBV5-5|.|TRBJ1-3
CASSLFGGEGNTIYF
TGTGCCAGCAGCTTGTTCGGGGGGGAAGGAAACACCATATATTTT
>.|TRBV6-5|.|TRBJ1-3
CASSYSRRPSGNTIYF
TGTGCCAGCAGTTACTCGCGTCGTCCCTCTGGAAACACCATATATTTT
>.|TRBV5-4|TRBD2|TRBJ2-5
CASSTGLARTQETQYF
TGTGCCAGCAGCACTGGACTAGCGAGGACTCAAGAGACCCAGTACTTC
>.|TRBV19|.|TRBJ1-5
CASSHGAGERPQHF
TGTGCCAGTAGTCACGGGGCAGGGGAGAGACCCCAGCATTTT
>.|TRBV2|TRBD1|TRBJ2-3
CASSGMLGTDTDTQYF
TGTGCCAGCAGTGGGATGTTGGGGACAGACACAGATACGCAGTATTTT
>.|TRBV27|.|TRBJ2-1
CASSRQGGTATYNEQFF
TGTGCCAGCTCCCGCCAAGGAGGGACAGCAACCTACAATGAGCAGTTCTTC
>.|TRBV19|.|TRBJ2-2
CASSINRVSGELFF
TGTGCCAGTAGTATCAACAGGGTTTCCGGGGAGCTGTTTTTT
>.|TRBV11-2|TRBD1|TRBJ2-1
CASSPNPGGTYNEQFF
TGTGCCAGCAGCCCTAACCCAGGGGGCACCTACAATGAGCAGTTCTTC
>.|TRBV6-6|.|TRBJ1-2
CASSTTGYGYTF
TGTGCCAGCAGTACTACAGGCTATGGCTACACCTTC
>.|TRBV5-4|.|TRBJ1-1
CASSGGLGDTEAFF
TGTGCCAGCAGCGGAGGGTTGGGGGACACTGAAGCTTTCTTT
>.|TRBV11-1|TRBD1|TRBJ1-2
CASSHPWTGEGGYTF
TGTGCCAGCAGCCACCCTTGGACAGGGGAGGGCGGCTACACCTTC
>once|TRBV5-5|.|TRBJ1-1
CASTPQTRAGTEAFF
TGTGCCAGCACGCCCCAGACGAGGGCGGGAACTGAAGCTTTCTTT
>once|TRBV5-1|.|TRBJ1-2
CASSLQVNYGYTF
TGCGCCAGCAGCCTTCAGGTTAACTATGGCTACACCTTC
>.|TRBV27|TRBD2|TRBJ2-2
CASSSTSGAWGELFF
TGTGCCAGCAGTTCCACTAGCGGGGCGTGGGGGGAGCTGTTTTTT
>.|TRBV29-1|TRBD2|TRBJ2-4
CSGGGGGTKNIQYF
TGCAGCGGGGGGGGTGGGGGAACCAAAAACATTCAGTACTTC
>.|TRBV10-3|TRBD1|TRBJ1-2
CANRNDRAYGYTF
TGTGCCAACCGGAATGACAGGGCCTATGGCTACACCTTC
>.|TRBV18|TRBD2|TRBJ2-1
CASSPRQREPNEQFF
TGTGCCAGCTCCCCACGACAGCGGGAGCCCAATGAGCAGTTCTTC
>.|TRBV7-2|.|TRBJ1-5
CASSETVRRPQHF
TGTGCCAGCAGCGAGACAGTGAGAAGGCCCCAGCATTTT
>.|TRBV29-1|.|TRBJ1-1
CSAVGRLYTEAFF
TGCAGCGCTGTTGGCAGACTCTACACTGAAGCTTTCTTT
>.|TRBV10-3|TRBD2|TRBJ2-7
CATSSGGNYEQYF
TGTGCCACCTCTAGCGGGGGAAACTACGAGCAGTACTTC
>.|TRBV4-3|.|TRBJ2-2
CASSQGLSLNTGELFF
TGCGCCAGCAGCCAAGGACTATCCCTGAACACCGGGGAGCTGTTTTTT
>.|TRBV14|.|TRBJ1-5
CASSQERGGQPQHF
TGTGCCAGCAGCCAAGAGCGGGGGGGTCAGCCCCAGCATTTT
>.|TRBV23-1|TRBD2|TRBJ2-3
CASTPITGAGGPDTQYF
TGCGCCAGCACCCCCATCACGGGAGCGGGGGGTCCAGATACGCAGTATTTT
>.|TRBV5-4|TRBD1|TRBJ2-7
CASRAGGAGYEQYF
TGTGCCAGCAGGGCAGGGGGCGCCGGCTACGAGCAGTACTTC
>.|TRBV19|.|TRBJ1-1
CASTKDWLNTEAFF
TGTGCCAGTACTAAGGACTGGCTGAACACTGAAGCTTTCTTT
>.|TRBV19|.|TRBJ1-1
CASSGGAQAFF
TGTGCCAGTAGTGGTGGGGCACAAGCTTTCTTT
>.|TRBV30|.|TRBJ1-1
CAWSVGGKGVNTEAFF
TGTGCCTGGAGTGTAGGAGGCAAAGGAGTGAACACTGAAGCTTTCTTT
>.|TRBV11-2|.|TRBJ1-6
CASSSGVRVGPLHF
TGTGCCAGCAGCTCAGGGGTTCGAGTGGGACCCCTCCACTTT
>.|TRBV7-3|TRBD2|TRBJ2-3
CASSRRLAGGDTQYF
TGTGCCAGCAGCCGGAGACTAGCGGGGGGGGATACGCAGTATTTT
>.|TRBV7-2|TRBD1|TRBJ1-5
CASSYRGQQPQHF
TGTGCCAGCAGTTATAGGGGGCAGCAGCCCCAGCATTTT
>.|TRBV6-5|.|TRBJ1-2
CASGGGSNWGYTF
TGTGCCAGCGGGGGCGGTTCGAACTGGGGCTACACCTTC
>.|TRBV6-6|.|TRBJ1-1
CASSYSATEAFF
TGTGCCAGCAGTTACTCGGCCACTGAAGCTTTCTTT
>.|TRBV13|.|TRBJ2-5
CASSLSRRVETQYF
TGTGCCAGCAGCTTAAGTAGGAGGGTAGAGACCCAGTACTTC
>.|TRBV7-2|.|TRBJ1-1
CASSAPRWVALNTEAFF
TGTGCCAGCAGCGCACCTAGGTGGGTGGCATTGAACACTGAAGCTTTCTTT
>.|TRBV19|.|TRBJ2-5
CASSSPWATQYF
TGTGCCAGTAGTTCCCCCTGGGCGACCCAGTACTTC
>.|TRBV11-1|TRBD1|TRBJ2-7
CASSLRRQGSYEQYF
TGTGCCAGCAGCTTACGCCGACAGGGTTCCTACGAGCAGTACTTC
>.|TRBV19|.|TRBJ1-1
CASKGERHPKNTEAFF
TGTGCCAGTAAGGGGGAAAGGCATCCCAAGAACACTGAAGCTTTCTTT
>.|TRBV27|.|TRBJ2-7
CASSRYQGYEQYF
TGTGCCAGCAGCCGATATCAGGGTTACGAGCAGTACTTC
>.|TRBV5-4|.|TRBJ1-1
CASSLIGRVNTEAFF
TGTGCCAGCAGCTTAATAGGCAGGGTGAACACTGAAGCTTTCTTT
>.|TRBV29-1|.|TRBJ1-1
CSGTGQLNTEAFF
TGCAGCGGCACAGGACAGCTGAACACTGAAGCTTTCTTT
>.|TRBV7-3|TRBD2|TRBJ2-3
CASSLNPAGAGDTQYF
TGTGCCAGCAGCTTAAACCCAGCGGGGGCGGGAGATACGCAGTATTTT